This paragraph covers one T cell receptor (beta chain) sequence. Its antigen remains undetermined. No base quality information exists; no much larger clone differs at one position. For CDR1 and CDR2, the germline V gene lists WSHSY and SAAADI. Trimming at the junction amounts to 4 bases on V and 2 bases on J, and the germline ends lie 12 bases apart. The CDR3 runs 15 amino acids, cysteine and phenylalanine included. Only the CDR3 DNA is retained, 45 bases long and in frame from the first base. High-throughput TCR beta sequencing profiled peripheral blood CD8+ and CD4+ T cells from healthy donors, Susac syndrome patients and multiple sclerosis patients. Treatment-naive patients with stable or active relapsing-remitting disease fulfilling revised McDonald criteria were used as multiple sclerosis controls. Bulk CD8+ and CD4+ T cells were purified by magnetic negative isolation, while CD8+ TEMRA cells were enriched using FACS. Blood was collected in EDTA tubes and processed within 24 hours, with PBMCs isolated through density gradient centrifugation. PBMCs destined for TCR sequencing were cryopreserved in liquid nitrogen and later thawed in a 37 °C water bath. The sorted or isolated CD4+, CD8+ and CD8+ TEMRA cells reached a purity of at least 90%.

The sample comes from a study of CD8 T cells in Susac syndrome (dated 2019 in TCRdb). General notes on the study: Whether CD8+ T cell activation and differentiation in Susac syndrome was antigen driven was tested using repertoire sequencing. CD8+ T cell repertoire clonality was compared between approximately 12 healthy donors, about 14 Susac syndrome patients and around 15 multiple sclerosis patients.

RNA was extracted using the RNeasy kit, and about 0.45 to 1 microgram was reverse transcribed with random hexamers. The immunoSEQ multiplex PCR assay, covering 54 Vbeta and 13 Jbeta segments, was used to amplify TCR beta CDR3 regions. PCR amplification bias was corrected using a synthetic template baseline for primer optimization and computational correction. On the authors' methods: Reads were annotated to V, D and J genes per IMGT and analyzed with immunoSEQ Analyzer, keeping only productive sequences. Clonality was computed as one minus Shannon entropy normalized by log2 of the number of productive unique sequences. Public and private clones were assessed among the 100 most prevalent clones of each patient and control. Clones were defined as Susac-specific when absent from the healthy and MS cohorts, from approximately 1,100 published viral clones and from other ImmuneACCESS disease sequences. Starting from the raw public reads, TCRdb applied fastp trimming at Q25, assembled clones with MiXCR and retained in-frame beta chains. A single entry per CDR3 protein holds the most common genes and DNA from its merged rows. TCRdb's processing, not the study's, gives the V and J calls here. The sample table contains 350,000 to 550,000 distinct CDR3 sequences; only one count was recorded for more than 80% of them. Jointly, the top ten make up approximately 0.12% of the sample.

What the study reported, not specific to this receptor: The TCR sequencing and HLA analysis was acknowledged to have included a relatively small number of individuals.

The V gene is TRBV10-2 and the J gene is TRBJ2-1, with an unclear D gene assignment. Sequencing was performed on CD8+ T cells from PBMCs. The sequence was obtained from a human donor with multiple sclerosis. CDR3 region: CASSGNSFTYNEQFF. The DNA sequence reads TGCGCCAGCAGTGGGAACTCCTTCACCTACAATGAGCAGTTCTTC.